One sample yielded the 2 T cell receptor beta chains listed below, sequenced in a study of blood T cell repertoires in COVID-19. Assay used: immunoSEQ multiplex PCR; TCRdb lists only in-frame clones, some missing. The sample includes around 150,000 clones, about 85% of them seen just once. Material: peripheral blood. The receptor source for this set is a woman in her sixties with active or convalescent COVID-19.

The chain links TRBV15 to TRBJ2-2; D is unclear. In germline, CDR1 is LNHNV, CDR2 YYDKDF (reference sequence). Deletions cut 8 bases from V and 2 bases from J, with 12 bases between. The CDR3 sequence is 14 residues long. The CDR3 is CATSGSLNTGELFF. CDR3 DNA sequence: TGTGCCACCTCTGGCTCCCTCAACACCGGGGAGCTGTTTTTT. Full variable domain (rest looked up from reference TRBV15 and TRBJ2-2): DAMVIQNPRYQVTQFGKPVTLSCSQTLNHNVMYWYQQKSSQAPKLLFHYYDKDFNNEADTPDNFQSRRPNTSFCFLDIRSPGLGDTAMYLCATSGSLNTGELFFGEGSRLTVL.

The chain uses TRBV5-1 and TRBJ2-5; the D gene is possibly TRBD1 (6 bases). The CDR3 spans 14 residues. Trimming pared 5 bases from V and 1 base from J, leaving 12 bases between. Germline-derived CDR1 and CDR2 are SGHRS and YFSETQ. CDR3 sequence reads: CASRGTTTQETQYF. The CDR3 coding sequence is TGCGCCAGCAGGGGGACAACCACCCAAGAGACCCAGTACTTC.